The clone carrying this TCR beta chain showed up many times. Researchers barred patients who had uncontrolled infection, other autoimmune disease, pregnancy or lactation. Clinical symptoms, serum thyroxine, TRAb, thyroid ultrasound and orbital computed tomography established diagnosis. Cells are PBMCs isolated from 9 to 10 ml of fresh blood. What was amplified from RNA transcripts were TCR beta CDR3 regions. HTBI primers were the set used in a first-round RT-PCR of the TCR CDR3. MiXCR, applied by TCRdb to the multiplex PCR reads, yields one record per CDR3 protein. The top ten clones hold 4.3% of a sample with around 610,000 distinct CDR3 sequences, over 12% of them seen once. The trim removed 4 bases at V and 4 bases at J, leaving 4 bases unmatched. The CDR3 spans 15 residues. Germline assignment: CDR1 MNHEY and CDR2 SMNVEV (reference sequence). This sample stems from a study of T cells in Graves' hyperthyroidism and ophthalmopathy. Study-wide background: Blood was drawn when the patient was first diagnosed and still untreated.

Sample: blood. The V call is TRBV27, the J call TRBJ1-3, with 10 bases fitting TRBD1. This receptor was identified in a woman aged 40 to 50 with Graves' ophthalmopathy. CDR3 sequence reads: CASSSGDRGGNTIYF. DNA for the CDR3: TGTGCCAGCAGTTCGGGGGACAGGGGAGGAAACACCATATATTTT.